The clone carrying this T cell receptor beta chain was observed many times. TCRdb reprocessed the 5' RACE reads via MiXCR and lists one record per CDR3 protein. Of hundreds of thousands of distinct CDR3 sequences listed, 18% were seen once; the top ten hold approximately 12%. The sample is drawn from a study of T-cell memory formation after mild COVID-19. Overall study: Among the donors, TCR clusters were largely specific to each donor.

Germline-derived CDR1 and CDR2 are SGHRS and YFSETQ. The CDR3 has 17 residues. V lost 0 bases to trimming and J lost 3 bases, with 19 bases between them. This chain joins TRBV5-1 and TRBJ2-7, with TRBD2 as a possible D gene (6 bases). The clonotype originates from an adult woman who had mild COVID-19 (a few samples of this study predate the infection). Cell type and time point are not known. The sample consisted of PBMCs or a T cell subset sorted from them (not recorded which). The CDR3 spells CASSLEVVGTWVYEQYF. The DNA for the CDR3 is TGCGCCAGCAGCTTGGAGGTTGTTGGGACTTGGGTCTACGAGCAGTACTTC.